Shown below are 29 T cell receptor beta chains from a single sample sequenced in a study of T cell responses to AZD1222 COVID-19 vaccine (dated by TCRdb to the early 2020s). Taken with the paper, the label for time point translates to: about 28 days (+/-7) after the second vaccine dose. The library was built by means of the immunoSEQ multiplex PCR assay. TCRdb provides this immuneACCESS table in a form limited to in-frame rearrangements. Some clones are lacking; in checked studies, under half of them reflect an unresolved V gene, and why the rest are absent is not known. The sample table holds 100,000 to 150,000 clones, of which 80% to 95% were seen once. The top ten hold approximately 1.2% of the sample. Source: peripheral blood, taken 28 days after the second AZD1222 dose. These receptors were taken from an adult who received the AZD1222 COVID-19 vaccine.

The gene calls are TRBV18 and TRBJ1-2, with a weak D call TRBD1 (5 bases). The V and J ends lost 2 bases and 12 bases respectively, with 13 bases between them. The CDR3 is 12 residues long. Germline loops: CDR1 KGHSH, CDR2 LQKENI. The CDR3: CASSPGSGLNTF. CDR3 nucleotides: TGTGCCAGCTCACCAGGTTCAGGGTTGAACACCTTC.

The rearrangement joins TRBV4-2 to TRBJ1-5; D perhaps matches TRBD1 (6 bases). This CDR3 is built from 16 residues. V gave up 0 bases and J gave up 2 bases, with 11 bases separating them. Germline lookup yields CDR1 LGHNA and CDR2 YNFKEQ. DNA of the CDR3: TGTGCCAGCAGCCAAGATGTCCAGGGGCGCAATCAGCCCCAGCATTTT. Amino acid sequence: CASSQDVQGRNQPQHF.

The V call is TRBV2, the J call TRBJ2-2; D may be TRBD1 or TRBD2 (6 bases each). V lost 6 bases and J lost 6, with 11 bases in between. This CDR3 is built from 13 residues. Germline V CDR1 and CDR2: SNHLY, FYNNEI. The DNA for the CDR3 is TGTGCCAGCAGCGATAGGGGGGCCGGGGAGCTGTTTTTT. Protein product: CASSDRGAGELFF.

The CDR3 protein is CASSQDLTGGDRYGYTF. DNA for the CDR3: TGCGCCAGCAGCCAAGATTTGACAGGGGGAGATAGGTATGGCTACACCTTC. This chain joins TRBV4-3 and TRBJ1-2; the match to TRBD1 covers 9 bases. V was pared by 0 bases and J by 5 bases, with 10 bases of the junction left unmatched. This CDR3 has 17 amino acids. Per germline, CDR1 LGHNA and CDR2 YSLEER.

V is TRBV2 and J is TRBJ1-5; 8 nucleotides agree with TRBD1. Germline V lookup: CDR1 SNHLY, CDR2 FYNNEI. The CDR3 extends over 16 amino acids. V shed 6 bases, J shed 5 bases, and the junction held 12 bases outside the gene matches. This CDR3 is CASSDRTGRQHQPQHF. The CDR3 coding sequence is TGTGCCAGCAGCGATAGGACAGGGCGTCAGCATCAGCCCCAGCATTTT.

The chain's CDR3 is CASSEVASALATF. Here the CDR3 DNA reads TGTGCCAGCAGTGAAGTTGCCTCGGCACTTGCCACCTTC. V and J are TRBV6-4 and TRBJ1-2; D unresolved. CDR1 MRHNA and CDR2 SNTAGT come from the germline V gene. The CDR3 loop spans 13 amino acids. Trimming removed 3 bases at V and 13 bases at J, with 18 bases between.

The chain has TRBV7-2 and TRBJ1-2; D perhaps matches TRBD1 (5 bases). The CDR3 has 15 residues. With 5 bases removed from V and 8 bases from J, the gap between germline ends came to 21 bases. The germline V gene has CDR1 SGHTA and CDR2 FQGNSA. Written as DNA, the CDR3 is TGTGCCAGCAGCCAGATAGCTAAGACAGTCCAGGGCTACACCTTC. Protein sequence: CASSQIAKTVQGYTF.

The rearrangement links TRBV10-2 to TRBJ2-3; 7 positions agree with TRBD2. The germline CDR1 and CDR2 sequences are WSHSY and SAAADI. The CDR3 has 15 amino acids. With V trimmed by 5 bases and J by 1 base, 6 bases remained unmatched. The CDR3 nucleotides read TGCGCCAGCAGTCGTCTGGGGGGGGGCACAGATACGCAGTATTTT. Its translation: CASSRLGGGTDTQYF.

V is TRBV30 and J is TRBJ2-1; 11 bases are shared with TRBD2. CDR3 length: 15 residues. CDR1 is GTSNPN and CDR2 is SVGIG in the germline V gene (reference sequence). Unmatched junction bases numbered 4, after V lost 1 base and J lost 5 bases. CDR3 in amino acids: CAWSARLAGNNEQFF. The CDR3 region has the DNA TGTGCCTGGAGTGCCCGACTAGCGGGGAACAATGAGCAGTTCTTC.

This rearrangement joins TRBV13 to TRBJ1-4; 12 bases agree with TRBD1. Germline CDR1 and CDR2: PRHDT and FYEKMQ (reference sequence). The junction had 13 bases not matched to a gene; V was cut back by 6 bases and J by 2 bases. This CDR3 is built from 19 residues. The CDR3 reads CASSSQGTGGLKTNEKLFF. The DNA for the CDR3 is TGTGCCAGCAGTTCTCAAGGGACAGGGGGCCTGAAGACTAATGAAAAACTGTTTTTT.

CDR3: CATSETPSLTDTQYF. CDR3 sequence (DNA): TGTGCCACCAGTGAGACCCCGTCCCTCACAGATACGCAGTATTTT. The chain has TRBV24-1 and TRBJ2-3; D gene ambiguous. The ends were cut back, 4 bases at V and 2 bases at J, with 12 bases in the middle. The CDR3 totals 15 residues. CDR1 KGHDR and CDR2 SFDVKD come from the germline V gene.

V gene TRBV19 combines with J gene TRBJ1-4, with D hard to call. Germline values: CDR1 LNHDA, CDR2 SQIVND (reference sequence). The CDR3 is 15 amino acids. V shed 6 bases and J shed 1 base, with 12 bases lying between them. The CDR3 coding sequence is TGTGCCAGTAGGAATCGGTACAGAACTAATGAAAAACTGTTTTTT. It translates to CASRNRYRTNEKLFF. Filled out from reference TRBV19 and TRBJ1-4, the complete variable domain reads DGGITQSPKYLFRKEGQNVTLSCEQNLNHDAMYWYRQDPGQGLRLIYYSQIVNDFQKGDIAEGYSVSREKKESFPLTVTSAQKNPTAFYLCASRNRYRTNEKLFFGSGTQLSVL.

This chain connects TRBV19 to TRBJ1-1; the D is unclear. Trimming pared 2 bases from V and 6 bases from J, leaving 22 bases between. CDR1 is LNHDA, CDR2 SQIVND, per germline (reference sequence). This CDR3 is built from 17 residues. DNA for the CDR3: TGTGCCAGTAGTATAATCGCCCCCGGTGGGAGCGCTTCTGAAGCTTTCTTT. Its protein is CASSIIAPGGSASEAFF.

The rearrangement uses TRBV20-1 and TRBJ2-1; TRBD2 matches 7 bases. Per the germline V gene, CDR1 is DFQATT and CDR2 is SNEGSKA (reference sequence). This CDR3 has 13 amino acids. The CDR3 protein is CRCSGGSFGEQFF. CDR3 in DNA: TGCCGTTGTAGTGGCGGGAGTTTTGGTGAGCAGTTCTTC.

The J gene is TRBJ1-2, the V gene TRBV25-1, with 9 bases fitting TRBD1. There are 16 residues in the CDR3. The J segment lost 0 bases and the V segment lost 4 bases, leaving 6 bases of the junction unmatched. From germline, CDR1 is MGHDK and CDR2 SYGVNS. CDR3 loop: CASSARDRASNYGYTF. CDR3 nucleotide sequence: TGTGCCAGCAGTGCCCGGGACAGGGCTTCTAACTATGGCTACACCTTC.

V usage is TRBV4-2 and J usage is TRBJ2-4, with 11 bases that match TRBD2. Losses at the gene ends were 0 bases for V and 0 bases for J; bases not matched to a gene: 13. CDR3 length equals 21 residues. Germline CDR1 LGHNA, CDR2 YNFKEQ. This chain's CDR3 is CASSQDLGRGLAGGAKNIQYF. CDR3 coding DNA: TGTGCCAGCAGCCAAGATTTAGGGCGTGGCCTAGCGGGAGGAGCCAAAAACATTCAGTACTTC.

CDR3 nucleotide sequence: TGTGCCAGCAGTTTGGGGCAGGCCTACAATGAGCAGTTCTTC. Translated: CASSLGQAYNEQFF. This chain joins TRBV27 and TRBJ2-1; a weak D match, TRBD1 (5 bases). Trimming removed 3 bases from V and 2 bases from J, with 8 bases in between. The CDR3 has 14 amino acids. The germline V gene has CDR1 MNHEY and CDR2 SMNVEV (reference sequence).

This chain uses TRBV5-1 with TRBJ1-2; TRBD1 aligns across 7 bases. J lost 4 bases, V lost 4 bases, and 7 bases had no gene match. The CDR3 has 14 amino acids. Germline lookup yields CDR1 SGHRS and CDR2 YFSETQ. The CDR3 DNA reads as TGCGCCAGCAGCCCGGGGACAGACTTCTATGGCTACACCTTC. Its protein product is CASSPGTDFYGYTF.

The chain is built from TRBV11-3 and TRBJ1-1; D is ambiguous. Germline V CDR1 and CDR2: SGHNT, YENEEA. V gave up 3 bases and J gave up 0 bases, with 11 bases separating them. There are 15 residues in the CDR3. This CDR3 is CASSFPQAMNTEAFF. CDR3 DNA: TGTGCCAGCAGCTTCCCCCAGGCCATGAACACTGAAGCTTTCTTT.

This rearrangement joins TRBV19 to TRBJ2-7; 8 positions agree with TRBD2. The J segment lost 0 bases and the V segment lost 5 bases, leaving 12 bases of the junction unmatched. Germline CDR1 reads LNHDA; CDR2 reads SQIVND (reference sequence). The CDR3 sequence is 17 residues long. Here the CDR3 reads CASSFRTSRLSSYEQYF. Here the CDR3 DNA reads TGTGCCAGTAGTTTTCGGACTAGCCGACTGAGCTCCTACGAGCAGTACTTC.

This CDR3 reads CASSPLAHFTGELFF. The CDR3 region has the DNA TGCGCCAGCAGCCCATTGGCCCATTTCACCGGGGAGCTGTTTTTT. The rearrangement links TRBV5-1 to TRBJ2-2; no clear D gene. The germline V gene has CDR1 SGHRS and CDR2 YFSETQ. The CDR3 is 15 amino acids. V was shortened by 4 bases and J by 4 bases, with 14 bases between the two germline ends.

The chain couples TRBV12-3 or TRBV12-4 to TRBJ2-2; D uncertain. The ends were cut back, 8 bases at V and 5 bases at J, with 9 bases in the middle. The CDR3 is 12 residues long. CDR3 sequence (DNA): TGTGCCAGCCCCACATATACCGGGGAGCTGTTTTTT. Translation gives CASPTYTGELFF.

This clone showed up just once. The J gene is TRBJ2-3, the V gene TRBV11-3; TRBD2 aligns across 7 bases. The germline CDR1 and CDR2 sequences are SGHNT and YENEEA. Trimming cost V 5 bases and J 2 bases; bases outside gene matches: 7. The CDR3 loop spans 15 amino acids. CDR3 coding DNA: TGTGCCAGCAGCCGTACGGGACTACTCACAGATACGCAGTATTTT. It translates to CASSRTGLLTDTQYF.

The J gene is TRBJ2-4, the V gene TRBV7-2; the D is unclear. V was shortened by 1 base and J by 7 bases, with 11 bases between the two germline ends. This CDR3 has 14 amino acids. Germline-derived CDR1 and CDR2 are SGHTA and FQGNSA. The CDR3 region has the DNA TGTGCCAGCAGCTTAGGGGGAATGCTTAACATTCAGTACTTC. Translating gives CASSLGGMLNIQYF.

This chain joins TRBV28 and TRBJ2-1, with TRBD2 matching over 7 bases. The V and J ends lost 3 bases and 6 bases, in that order; junction bases with no gene match: 2. Per germline, CDR1 MDHEN and CDR2 SYDVKM. The CDR3 runs 13 residues. DNA of the CDR3: TGTGCCAGCAGTTTTGGGACTATCAATGAGCAGTTCTTC. This codes for CASSFGTINEQFF. Drawing the rest from reference TRBV28 and TRBJ2-1, the complete variable domain is DVKVTQSSRYLVKRTGEKVFLECVQDMDHENMFWYRQDPGLGLRLIYFSYDVKMKEKGDIPEGYSVSREKKERFSLILESASTNQTSMYLCASSFGTINEQFFGPGTRLTVL.

The gene calls are TRBV9 and TRBJ1-1; the match to TRBD1 covers 7 bases. The V gene end was trimmed by 4 bases and the J gene end by 5 bases; junction bases not matched to a gene: 11. The CDR3 is 15 residues long. Germline loops: CDR1 SGDLS, CDR2 YYNGEE. CDR3 sequence reads: CASSHHRGLWTEAFF. In nucleotides, the CDR3 is TGTGCCAGCAGCCACCACAGGGGTCTGTGGACTGAAGCTTTCTTT.

The chain recombines TRBV6-2 or TRBV6-3 with TRBJ1-1; no firm D call. The CDR3 has 14 amino acids. The V end lost 1 base, the J end lost 1 base, and 7 bases lay between the germline ends. Germline CDR1 and CDR2: MNHEY and SVGEGT. CDR3 sequence (DNA): TGTGCCAGCAGTTACTTACACCCGAACACTGAAGCTTTCTTT. It is translated as CASSYLHPNTEAFF.

This clone was detected only once. V and J are TRBV5-6 and TRBJ1-2; D unresolved. Between the trimmed V and J ends, which lost 6 bases and 0 bases, there was a span of 15 bases. This CDR3 spans 15 amino acids. Germline loops: CDR1 SGHDT, CDR2 YYEEEE. Here the CDR3 reads CASTLNSGSNYGYTF. CDR3 bases: TGTGCCAGCACCCTTAATAGCGGGTCTAACTATGGCTACACCTTC.

The chain joins TRBV30 to TRBJ2-6; D is tentatively TRBD1 or TRBD2 (6 bases each). The V gene's germline CDR1 is GTSNPN and CDR2 SVGIG (reference sequence). V lost 3 bases and J 0 bases, leaving 18 bases between the germline ends. CDR3 size: 18 residues. The CDR3 region is CAWRFGRGRDSGANVLTF. CDR3 DNA: TGTGCCTGGAGGTTCGGCCGGGGGCGGGACTCTGGGGCCAACGTCCTGACTTTC.